The 5 T cell receptor beta chains below were found in one sample sequenced in a study of T-cell reconstitution after alpha-beta-depleted transplantation in children. TCRbeta library preparation incorporated unique molecular identifiers. MiXCR, run by TCRdb on the PCR reads, gives a single entry per CDR3 protein. The table shows roughly 400,000 distinct CDR3 sequences, with roughly 44% occurring only once. The sample consisted of PBMCs, taken before TCRalphabeta/CD19-depleted stem cell transplant. The receptors come from a girl aged 2-10 years with aplastic anemia, due to receive a stem cell transplant.

The gene calls are TRBV6-5 and TRBJ2-1; D not resolved. This CDR3 has 14 residues. V was shortened by 0 bases and J by 6 bases, with 9 bases between the two germline ends. Germline V gene data show CDR1 as MNHEY and CDR2 as SVGAGI. This CDR3 is CASSYSISPNEQFF. As DNA, the CDR3 is TGTGCCAGCAGTTACTCGATAAGTCCCAATGAGCAGTTCTTC.

This chain uses TRBV28 with TRBJ2-1; weak D call: TRBD2 (5 bases). The CDR3 is 19 amino acids. V shed 2 bases and J shed 0 bases, with 20 bases lying between them. Germline V lookup: CDR1 MDHEN, CDR2 SYDVKM. DNA for the CDR3: TGTGCCAGCAGTTTACCGCCCCGGGTAGCGCCTCGCTCCTACAATGAGCAGTTCTTC. It codes for CASSLPPRVAPRSYNEQFF.

This chain joins TRBV15 and TRBJ2-1, with TRBD2 matching 8 bases. Germline values: CDR1 LNHNV, CDR2 YYDKDF (reference sequence). V was clipped by 3 bases and J by 3 bases; unmatched bases: 1. The CDR3 loop spans 14 amino acids. The CDR3 sequence is CATSSSGDYNEQFF. The CDR3 DNA follows: TGTGCCACCAGCAGTAGCGGGGACTACAATGAGCAGTTCTTC.

The chain is built from TRBV7-9 and TRBJ2-5; D might be TRBD1 (5 bases). The germline V gene has CDR1 SEHNR and CDR2 FQNEAQ (reference sequence). The CDR3 is 15 residues long. Trimming pared 3 bases from V and 5 bases from J, leaving 16 bases between. CDR3 protein: CASSFPREFGETQYF. The CDR3 DNA reads as TGTGCCAGCAGCTTCCCCAGGGAATTCGGCGAGACCCAGTACTTC.

The chain combines TRBV30 with TRBJ2-2; 7 nucleotides line up with TRBD1. This CDR3 has 15 amino acids. V was pared by 5 bases and J by 3 bases, with 9 bases of the junction left unmatched. From germline, CDR1 is GTSNPN and CDR2 SVGIG (reference sequence). CDR3 sequence: CAWGIRDRDTGELFF. The CDR3 nucleotides are TGTGCCTGGGGTATACGGGACAGAGACACCGGGGAGCTGTTTTTT.